These T cell receptor beta chains were read from a single sample in a study of blood T cells in healthy people across ages. TCRdb analysed the 5' RACE reads with MiXCR anew, one entry per CDR3 protein. This repertoire shows 1,300,000 or so distinct CDR3 sequences, approximately 60% found once; its top ten account for 6.5% to 8.5%. Sequenced input: blood. All receptors come from a man younger than 35 in good health. The CDR3 runs from the conserved cysteine through the conserved F or W. A D gene is named only where the DNA matches it firmly. Not every row has a clone size; where given, it reads once, few, many or a size class.

J gene	clone size	V gene	D gene	CDR3 DNA	CDR3 protein
TRBJ2-5	NA	TRBV15	TRBD2	TGTGCCGCCAGTCACGGGAGGGCGATACAAGAGACCCAGTACTTC	CAASHGRAIQETQYF
TRBJ2-5	NA	TRBV12-3/TRBV12-4	NA	TGTGCCAGCAGTGGAGTCGGGCAGGGCCAATTCTACAATGAGCAGTACTTC	CASSGVGQGQFYNEQYF
TRBJ2-5	few	TRBV20-1	TRBD2	TGCAGTGCTAGATTTTCAACTCCCCTAGCGGCGAGTTTGAAGACCCAGTACTTC	CSARFSTPLAASLKTQYF
TRBJ1-6	NA	TRBV6-6	TRBD1	TGTGCCAGCAGTTACTCGACAGGGCCCAGGAATAATTCACCCCTCCACTTT	CASSYSTGPRNNSPLHF
TRBJ1-5	few	TRBV27	TRBD1	TGTGCCAGTTCGCCGGCCACAGGGGATGATCAGCCCCAGCATTTT	CASSPATGDDQPQHF
TRBJ1-5	NA	TRBV6-2/TRBV6-3	NA	TGTGCCAGCAGTGACGCACAGGGTTTTCAGCCCCAGCATTTT	CASSDAQGFQPQHF
TRBJ2-1	few	TRBV18	NA	TGTGCCAGCTCACCGGGAAGCGAGACCAGAAATGAGCAGTTCTTC	CASSPGSETRNEQFF
TRBJ1-4	NA	TRBV18	NA	TGTGCCAGCGCACCCTTCAAGAATGAAAAACTGTTTTTT	CASAPFKNEKLFF
TRBJ2-3	NA	TRBV29-1	NA	TGCAGCGTTGTCTGGCAGAACACAGATACGCAGTATTTT	CSVVWQNTDTQYF
TRBJ2-7	NA	TRBV20-1	NA	TGCAGTGCTAGAGTTTTGGGATCGGTTGACGAGCAGTACTTC	CSARVLGSVDEQYF
TRBJ1-6	NA	TRBV7-9	NA	TGTGCCAGCAGCCCTCCCCGCGACCTTAATTCACCCCTCCACTTT	CASSPPRDLNSPLHF
TRBJ1-4	NA	TRBV7-9	NA	TGTGCCAGCAGCCCCACCTTGCCTGGTAATGAAAAACTGTTTTTT	CASSPTLPGNEKLFF
TRBJ2-1	few	TRBV10-3	NA	TGTGCCATCAGTGGCTTACTAGCAGGGAGCTCCTACAATGAGCAGTTCTTC	CAISGLLAGSSYNEQFF
TRBJ2-3	NA	TRBV27	NA	TGTGCCAGCAGTCCCAGCAGGGTGGATACGCAGTATTTT	CASSPSRVDTQYF
TRBJ2-1	NA	TRBV4-1	NA	TGCGCCAGCAGCCAAGAATGGAGCCGATACAATGAGCAGTTCTTC	CASSQEWSRYNEQFF
TRBJ1-2	NA	TRBV6-5	NA	TGTGCCAGCACCCCAGTGGGCCGGCCTAACTATGGCTACACCTTC	CASTPVGRPNYGYTF
TRBJ2-1	many	TRBV27	NA	TGTGCCAGCAGTCTCCGAAGCTCCTACAATGAGCAGTTCTTC	CASSLRSSYNEQFF
TRBJ2-7	NA	TRBV4-1	TRBD2	TGCGCCAGCAGCCAAGGACTAGCGGGGCTTATTTACGAGCAGTACTTC	CASSQGLAGLIYEQYF
TRBJ2-7	NA	TRBV28	NA	TGTGCCAGCAGTTTCACAAGAGAGGGAACCGAGCAGTACTTC	CASSFTREGTEQYF
TRBJ1-2	few	TRBV4-2	NA	TGTGCCAGCAGCCATGGTGACAGTACCTATGGCTACACCTTC	CASSHGDSTYGYTF
TRBJ2-1	NA	TRBV3-1	NA	TGTGCCAGCAGCCAAGAAGATTGGGCGGGTAAGCAGTTCTTC	CASSQEDWAGKQFF
TRBJ2-1	NA	TRBV20-1	NA	TGCAGTGCTAGTAGGGTCTACAATGAGCAGTTCTTC	CSASRVYNEQFF
TRBJ1-1	NA	TRBV6-6	NA	TGTGCCAGCAGACTAGAGGTGCGGGGGATCAACACTGAAGCTTTCTTT	CASRLEVRGINTEAFF
TRBJ2-7	NA	TRBV6-5	NA	TGTGCCAGCAGTAAAACAGGGACAAGCTCCTACGAGCAGTACTTC	CASSKTGTSSYEQYF
TRBJ2-3	few	TRBV10-3	NA	TGTGCCACCCAGGGTGCAGATACGCAGTATTTT	CATQGADTQYF
TRBJ2-1	NA	TRBV29-1	NA	TGCAGCGTTAATTTCGGGGGAACCTACAATGAGCAGTTCTTC	CSVNFGGTYNEQFF
TRBJ2-5	NA	TRBV11-2	TRBD2	TGTGCCAGCAGCTACACTAGCGGGAGCGGCGAGACCCAGTACTTC	CASSYTSGSGETQYF
TRBJ1-4	NA	TRBV25-1	NA	TGTGCCAGCAGCCTGTTTGGTGAAAAACTGTTTTTT	CASSLFGEKLFF
TRBJ2-6	NA	TRBV29-1	TRBD1	TGCAGTCGAGGGGGCGCTGGGGCCAACGTCCTGACTTTC	CSRGGAGANVLTF
TRBJ1-1	NA	TRBV29-1	NA	TGCAGCGTTATTACCGAGAACACTGAAGCTTTCTTT	CSVITENTEAFF
TRBJ2-5	few	TRBV20-1	TRBD2	TGCAGTGCCACCCCGGGACTAGCGGGAGACCAAGAGACCCAGTACTTC	CSATPGLAGDQETQYF
TRBJ2-2	NA	TRBV11-3	NA	TGTGCCAGCAGCTTAGAGGGGGCCGGGACCGGGGAGCTGTTTTTT	CASSLEGAGTGELFF
TRBJ2-1	NA	TRBV10-3	NA	TGTGCCATCAGTGAGTCACGAGCGGGCTTTTACAATGAGCAGTTCTTC	CAISESRAGFYNEQFF
TRBJ2-1	NA	TRBV6-1	TRBD2	TGTGCCAGCAGTGAACTAGCGGGAGCCTACTACAATGAGCAGTTCTTC	CASSELAGAYYNEQFF
TRBJ1-2	NA	TRBV29-1	NA	TGCAGCGTTGTTGGGTTAGGGAATGGCTACACCTTC	CSVVGLGNGYTF
TRBJ2-4	few	TRBV6-5	NA	TGTGCCAGCAGTTACGGGGCGACTCTAAACATTCAGTACTTC	CASSYGATLNIQYF
TRBJ2-7	few	TRBV12-3/TRBV12-4	TRBD1	TGTGCCAGCAGTCTGCAACGGACAGGCGAGCAGTACTTC	CASSLQRTGEQYF
TRBJ2-1	NA	TRBV29-1	TRBD2	TGCAGCGTTGAAGATCTTTTGCGGGGGGGCAGCAATGAGCAGTTCTTC	CSVEDLLRGGSNEQFF
TRBJ2-7	NA	TRBV25-1	NA	TGTGCCAGCAGTGAATACCAGCGTGAGCAGTACTTC	CASSEYQREQYF
TRBJ2-2	NA	TRBV5-5	NA	TGTGCCAGCACTTTGTGGGACACCGGGGAGCTGTTTTTT	CASTLWDTGELFF
TRBJ2-7	few	TRBV4-1	TRBD1	TGCGCCAGCAGCCAAGTTAGACAGGGGGACTACGAGCAGTACTTC	CASSQVRQGDYEQYF
TRBJ1-4	NA	TRBV20-1	NA	TGCAGTGCTAGAGATCTAAGGGAGGAAAAACTGTTTTTT	CSARDLREEKLFF
TRBJ2-7	NA	TRBV4-1	NA	TGCGCCAGCAGCCAAGTAGGGGGAACACGCGGCGAGCAGTACTTC	CASSQVGGTRGEQYF